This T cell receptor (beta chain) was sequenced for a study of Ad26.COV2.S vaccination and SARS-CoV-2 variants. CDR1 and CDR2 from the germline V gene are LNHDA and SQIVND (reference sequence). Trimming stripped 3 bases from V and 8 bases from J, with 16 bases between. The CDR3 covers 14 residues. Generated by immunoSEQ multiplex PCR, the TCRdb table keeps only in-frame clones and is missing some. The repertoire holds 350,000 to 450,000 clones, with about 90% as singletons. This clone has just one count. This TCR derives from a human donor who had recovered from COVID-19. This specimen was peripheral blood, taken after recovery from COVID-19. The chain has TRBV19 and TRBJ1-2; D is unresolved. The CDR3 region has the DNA TGTGCCAGTAGTATTGCCCGGGGAGGGCGCGGCTACACCTTC. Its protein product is CASSIARGGRGYTF.